Reported below is one T cell receptor (beta chain). This sample stems from a study of patients and donors after allogeneic stem cell transplantation. TCRdb passed the RT-PCR reads through MiXCR, listing each CDR3 protein once. The sample consists of 900,000 to 1,000,000 distinct CDR3 sequences, about 20% of them appearing once. The CDR3 spans 14 residues. After removal of 6 bases from V and 9 bases from J, the junction contained 7 bases not matched to a gene. The source of this sequence is a human donor who was either an allogeneic HSCT recipient or a stem cell or donor lymphocyte infusion donor (not recorded which). It is not recorded whose cells these are; they may come from a transplant donor. Specimen: blood, either unsorted or a sorted T cell fraction (not recorded which). The rearrangement uses TRBV12-3 or TRBV12-4 and TRBJ2-1; the match to TRBD2 covers 11 bases. This chain's CDR3 is CASSLSGGAFEQFF. DNA of the CDR3: TGTGCCAGCAGCCTTAGCGGGGGGGCCTTTGAGCAGTTCTTC.